This T cell receptor beta chain was identified in a study of shared clonotypes between healthy human individuals (dated by TCRdb to between 2020 and 2021). Looking at the study overall: The cohort comprised a couple of women and three men aged 18 to 49 years. Leukapheresis yielded between about 0.9 and 9.5 billion PBMCs per donor. To estimate repertoire size and how much clonotype sharing occurs between individuals, the study deeply sequenced the blood TCR repertoires of five healthy adults. Libraries were prepared and TCR repertoires were sequenced by different laboratories using diverse techniques, in order to increase sequencing depth and limit assay-specific biases. For each donor, CD4 naive and CD4 memory were each run on three plates, CD8 naive on two plates, and CD8 memory on one plate.

As for this clone: This receptor's antigen is unknown. The record has no base qualities; no much larger clone is one base away.

Using the deep immunoSEQ assay, multiplex PCR amplified TCR CDR3 regions from genomic DNA. For each cell subset, the extracted genomic DNA was distributed evenly across all wells of several immunoSEQ 96-well plates, and each plate served as one replicate. For sorted subsets, 200 to 250 ng genomic DNA, equal to tens of thousands of T cell genomes, was loaded into each replicate PCR. Purified libraries were quantified with a Qubit 3.0 fluorometer, sized on a Bioanalyzer 2100, and re-quantified with the KAPA Library Quantification kit. Every immunoSEQ 96-well plate was sequenced on a separate single-read 150-cycle Illumina NextSeq 550 flow cell. The authors' analysis ran thus. Because the immunoSEQ output included only junctional sequences and no quality scores, the filtering could not be the same as the filtering used for full-length reads. To assign V/J genes and CDR3, sequences were annotated against IMGT germline references using PyIR, a Python wrapper for IgBLAST v1.9. Reads were filtered out if the reads had weak V/J assignments (E-value above 1e-6), no CDR3, stop codons, out-of-frame junctions, or ambiguous translated residues. V3J clonotypes were defined as sequences sharing an identical inferred V gene, J gene, and CDR3 amino acid sequence. Percentage overlap between repertoires was computed as shared unique clonotypes divided by the size of the smaller repertoire. Three approaches were used to assess repertoire richness: RTK rarefaction, the Chao1 estimator, and Recon v2.1 estimates of unobserved clonotypes. Generation probabilities for all TCRbeta clonotypes obtained by the gDNA method from a few donors were computed using OLGA. TCRdb's version of the immuneACCESS table is confined to in-frame rearrangements and falls short of the full clone set. An unresolved V gene accounts for under half of the shortfall where checked; the remainder is of unknown origin. V, J and clone size were drawn from that table, and D and trimming were deduced from the DNA. Within this sample are about 2.1 million clones, with around 93% of them counted one time only. More than 1.5% of the sample is held by the ten biggest clonotypes.

CD8 naive samples consisted of CD45RO-negative cells that were positively selected for CCR7, yielding a CD45RA+CCR7+ population without TemRA cells. The donors were healthy, HIV-negative adults who had no recently reported acute infections or vaccinations. All donors were Caucasian adults living in Nashville, Tennessee, USA. Blood was collected by leukapheresis, and PBMCs were isolated by Ficoll-Histopaque density gradient centrifugation and then cryopreserved in liquid nitrogen vapor phase. Purity and quantity of every magnetically sorted T cell population were checked by analytical flow cytometry. Each sorted fraction had its genomic DNA isolated and then quantified by UV absorbance on a Nanodrop 2000c. General conclusions and limits of the study: Naive subsets generally had larger estimated clonotype richness than memory subsets. Sampling was limited to blood, and TCR repertoires in tissue likely differ from TCR repertoires in blood. Because the study included only a small number of donors, the genetic and exposure-history diversity represented was limited. Rarefaction of sorted-subset datasets indicated incomplete sequencing despite the large sequencing depth. Pairwise subsampling led to the expectation that sequencing depth would affect the degree of clonotype sharing among donors. Across four donors, about 5.2% of naive CD4, 3% to 3.5% of naive CD8, 2.3% of memory CD4, and under 0.45% of memory CD8 clonotypes were shared. Clonotypes shared by all four sorted-subset donors showed higher generation probabilities than non-shared clonotypes.

Sequencing was performed on naive CD8+ T cells from PBMCs. In the paper's terms, the cell subset or site label means: CD45RA+CCR7+. This sequence originates from a young man in good health. Some clones in this sample may be carry-over from other donors' samples.

DNA sequence: TGTGCCAGTACCCCGACCCCCTGGGGCCTCTCCTACAATGAGCAGTTCTTC. This encodes CASTPTPWGLSYNEQFF. In this chain, TRBV19 is recombined with TRBJ2-1; D gene: possibly TRBD1, on 5 matching bases. According to the germline V gene (reference sequence), CDR1 reads LNHDA and CDR2 reads SQIVND. From the cysteine up to the phenylalanine, the CDR3 has a length of 17 residues. Left in the record is the CDR3 DNA by itself, 51 bases read in frame from the first base. Trimming takes 7 bases from V and 0 bases from J, and the germline ends sit 19 bases apart.